This T cell receptor beta chain was obtained from a study of T cells in Graves' hyperthyroidism and ophthalmopathy. Study-wide context: Peripheral blood was secured at the point of initial diagnosis, before any treatment. Points from the study as a whole: Blood samples included most of the expanded thyroid clonotypes exceeding 0.001.

Reasons for excluding patients were uncontrolled infection, other autoimmune disease, pregnancy or lactation. It was approximately 9.4 ml of fresh peripheral blood that supplied the PBMCs. Amplification of TCR beta CDR3 regions was performed using RNA transcripts as template. The HTBI primer set served for first-round RT-PCR of the TCR CDR3. TCRdb re-derived calls from the multiplex PCR reads in MiXCR, one entry per CDR3 protein. The sample lists around 340,000 distinct CDR3 sequences, roughly 18% occurring once. In this sample, this clonotype turned up many times. What it binds is unknown. The sequence derives from a woman in her forties with Graves' ophthalmopathy. The sequencing sample was made of blood.

As DNA, the CDR3 is TGTGCCAGCAGTGTGCTGGAGACCCAGTACTTC. This codes for CASSVLETQYF. The chain links TRBV2 to TRBJ2-5; D call uncertain. The germline gives CDR1 SNHLY, CDR2 FYNNEI. Between the trimmed V and J ends, which lost 4 bases and 5 bases, there was a span of 5 bases. The CDR3 is 11 residues long.